This T cell receptor (beta chain) originates from a study of CD8+CD57+ T cells in acquired aplastic anemia. Patients included in sequencing had previously demonstrated CD8+CD57+ cell expansion by flow cytometry. TCR beta VDJ combinations and CDR3 sequences were profiled from genomic DNA. TCRdb processed the reads anew with MiXCR; each CDR3 protein has one entry. The table records roughly 190,000 distinct CDR3 sequences, under 55% of them present only once. The CDR3 length is 13 residues. With V trimmed by 6 bases and J by 5 bases, 6 bases remained unmatched. CDR1 ENHRY and CDR2 SYGVKD come from the germline V gene.

The specimen sequenced was sorted CD4+, CD8+, or CD8+CD57+ T cells (not recorded which) from PBMCs. The rearrangement uses TRBV10-3 and TRBJ2-7, with 8 bases lining up with TRBD1. This sequence originates from a human donor with aplastic anemia. For the CDR3, the DNA is TGTGCCATCAGCGCGACAGGGGCCCACGAGCAGTACTTC. It encodes CAISATGAHEQYF.